A selection of T cell receptor beta chains follows, all from one sample in a study of STAT3 mutations in large granular lymphocyte leukemia. Some clones are missing from TCRdb's copy, which holds only in-frame ones; the method was immunoSEQ multiplex PCR. Of under 6,500 clones listed, 77% are singletons. The sample was peripheral blood mononuclear cells. The origin of the receptors is a man aged 40-50 years with T-cell large granular lymphocyte leukemia. Some clones in this sample may be carry-over from other donors' samples. The CDR3 runs from the conserved cysteine through the conserved F or W. Each record gives: CDR3 DNA, CDR3 protein, V gene, J gene, clone size, D gene. D genes are given only for firm matches. Some rows mark clone size as missing; the rest say once, few, many or name a class of expanded clone.

DNA: TGTGCCAGCAGCTTAGATCCGGGACTAGCGGCCGCCTACGAGCAGTACTTC
CDR3: CASSLDPGLAAAYEQYF
V: TRBV11-2
J: TRBJ2-7
size: -
D: TRBD2

DNA: TGTGCCAGCAGCCGCCGACGGTCCATAGCGGGAGTTCGAACAGATACGCAGTATTTT
CDR3: CASSRRRSIAGVRTDTQYF
V: TRBV7-2
J: TRBJ2-3
size: once
D: TRBD2

DNA: TGCGCCAGCAGCCAAGATCACTACAACTCCTACGAGCAGTACTTC
CDR3: CASSQDHYNSYEQYF
V: TRBV4-3
J: TRBJ2-7
size: -
D: -

DNA: TGTGCCAGCAGCGTAGTTGGCCTTGGGGCTGGGGCCAACGTCCTGACTTTC
CDR3: CASSVVGLGAGANVLTF
V: TRBV9
J: TRBJ2-6
size: once
D: -

DNA: TGTGCCAGCTGTCTCACGGTGTACCAAGAGACCCAGTACTTC
CDR3: CASCLTVYQETQYF
V: TRBV28
J: TRBJ2-5
size: -
D: -

DNA: TGTGCCAGCAGCTCCGACCGTTCGAAGCAGCCCCAGCATTTT
CDR3: CASSSDRSKQPQHF
V: TRBV5-8
J: TRBJ1-5
size: few
D: -

DNA: TGTGCCAGCGGAAGGACAGGGCGAGACACTGAAGCTTTCTTT
CDR3: CASGRTGRDTEAFF
V: TRBV6-1
J: TRBJ1-1
size: -
D: TRBD1

DNA: TGTGCCAGCAGCTTAATGTGGGGCGCGGACTATGGCTACACCTTC
CDR3: CASSLMWGADYGYTF
V: TRBV7-9
J: TRBJ1-2
size: -
D: -

DNA: TGTGCCAGCAGCGTAGGGGGGGCCAAAAACATTCAGTACTTC
CDR3: CASSVGGAKNIQYF
V: TRBV9
J: TRBJ2-4
size: -
D: -

DNA: TGTGCCAGCAGTTACATGCTCTCACAAGAGACCCAGTACTTC
CDR3: CASSYMLSQETQYF
V: TRBV6-6
J: TRBJ2-5
size: -
D: -

DNA: TGTGCCAGCAGCCGGACTGTAAATGAGCAGTTCTTC
CDR3: CASSRTVNEQFF
V: TRBV5-6
J: TRBJ2-1
size: -
D: -

DNA: TGTGCCAGCAGCTTAAGGGAGAGGGAAGCTTTCTTT
CDR3: CASSLREREAFF
V: TRBV7-9
J: TRBJ1-1
size: few
D: -

DNA: TGTGCCAGCACCGCAATGGGGGCATCTGCGTATGGCTACACCTTC
CDR3: CASTAMGASAYGYTF
V: TRBV6-1
J: TRBJ1-2
size: -
D: -

DNA: TGTGCCAGTAGTATAAGCCCCCAGGGAGTTGAGCAGTTCTTC
CDR3: CASSISPQGVEQFF
V: TRBV19
J: TRBJ2-1
size: -
D: -

DNA: TGCGCCAGCAGCCCCACAGGGGGGGCGAACACTGAAGCTTTCTTT
CDR3: CASSPTGGANTEAFF
V: TRBV4-3
J: TRBJ1-1
size: -
D: TRBD1

DNA: TGTGCCAGCAGCCTGGCTAGCGGGAGCTCCTACGAGCAGTACTTC
CDR3: CASSLASGSSYEQYF
V: TRBV7-2
J: TRBJ2-7
size: -
D: TRBD2

DNA: TGTGCCAGCAGCTTGCAGCTATCTAGCGGGAGATACGAGCAGTACTTC
CDR3: CASSLQLSSGRYEQYF
V: TRBV5-6
J: TRBJ2-7
size: -
D: TRBD2

DNA: TGTGCCAGCAGCCTAGACAGAGGTGTTGAGCAGTTCTTC
CDR3: CASSLDRGVEQFF
V: TRBV13
J: TRBJ2-1
size: -
D: -

DNA: TGTGCCAGCAGCGTAGCTAACAGGGCTAACTATGGCTACACCTTC
CDR3: CASSVANRANYGYTF
V: TRBV9
J: TRBJ1-2
size: few
D: -

DNA: TGTGCCAGCAGCTTGGGGGTTAGAACCGGGGAGCTGTTTTTT
CDR3: CASSLGVRTGELFF
V: TRBV7-3
J: TRBJ2-2
size: once
D: -

DNA: TGTGCCAGCAGTTCCCTCCCGCGGACAGGGAACGGCTACACCTTC
CDR3: CASSSLPRTGNGYTF
V: TRBV28
J: TRBJ1-2
size: once
D: TRBD1

DNA: TGTGCCTGGTCCCCGGGGACAGTGAACACTGAAGCTTTCTTT
CDR3: CAWSPGTVNTEAFF
V: TRBV30
J: TRBJ1-1
size: -
D: TRBD1

DNA: TGTGCCAGTACCCCGACGGCCAGGTATGGCTACACCTTC
CDR3: CASTPTARYGYTF
V: TRBV19
J: TRBJ1-2
size: -
D: -

DNA: TGTGCCAGCAGCGACAACAGGGGGCCCGATTACGAGCAGTACTTC
CDR3: CASSDNRGPDYEQYF
V: TRBV9
J: TRBJ2-7
size: -
D: TRBD1

DNA: TGTGCCAGCAGTTTCGGTAACAGCGGAGACTCCTACAATGAGCAGTTCTTC
CDR3: CASSFGNSGDSYNEQFF
V: TRBV27
J: TRBJ2-1
size: -
D: -

DNA: TGTGCCAGCAGTTATGGGACCCGGAACACAGATACGCAGTATTTT
CDR3: CASSYGTRNTDTQYF
V: TRBV6-5
J: TRBJ2-3
size: -
D: -

DNA: TGTGCCAGCAGCGTAGGTAGCGGGAGTATCATAGAGACCCAGTACTTC
CDR3: CASSVGSGSIIETQYF
V: TRBV9
J: TRBJ2-5
size: -
D: TRBD2

DNA: TGTGCCAGCAGCGTACTACGCAACGAGCAGTACTTC
CDR3: CASSVLRNEQYF
V: TRBV7-9
J: TRBJ2-7
size: few
D: -

DNA: TGTGCCAGCAGCCCCCAAGACAGGGTCTATGGCTACACCTTC
CDR3: CASSPQDRVYGYTF
V: TRBV7-9
J: TRBJ1-2
size: -
D: TRBD1

DNA: TGTGCCTGGACCCGGGGGACTAGCGCCACCGGGGAGCTGTTTTTT
CDR3: CAWTRGTSATGELFF
V: TRBV30
J: TRBJ2-2
size: once
D: TRBD2

DNA: TGTGCCAGCAGCGCCTTAAACGGCTACACCTTC
CDR3: CASSALNGYTF
V: TRBV9
J: TRBJ1-2
size: -
D: -

DNA: TGTGCCAGCAGTCTGGACAGGGCGGACTATGGCTACACCTTC
CDR3: CASSLDRADYGYTF
V: TRBV2
J: TRBJ1-2
size: few
D: TRBD1

DNA: TGTGCCAGCAGTTCGCGAGCGGGAGCCGCAGATACGCAGTATTTT
CDR3: CASSSRAGAADTQYF
V: TRBV27
J: TRBJ2-3
size: -
D: TRBD2